This entry describes one T cell receptor beta chain. Antigen specificity is unknown. These data come from a study of T cells in localized non-small cell lung cancer. General study results and limits: Owing to sequencing of a solitary tumor region, heterogeneity cannot be discounted. It was uninvolved adjacent lung that showed the highest T cell clonality, exceeding tumor. Turning up in adjacent lung were a median around 60 of the top 100 tumor clones.

Germline V gene lookup returns CDR1 MNHNS and CDR2 SASEGT. J was trimmed by 9 bases and V by 4 bases; bases with no gene match: 9. The CDR3 contains 15 residues. Produced via immunoSEQ multiplex PCR; TCRdb's table is partial and in-frame only. This table has more than 15,000 clones, roughly 91% appearing once. The chain is built from TRBV6-1 and TRBJ1-5; the match to TRBD1 covers 10 bases. Source: peripheral blood, taken before any cancer treatment. The clonotype originates from a male donor at least 60 years old with stage II squamous cell lung carcinoma. CDR3 sequence: CASSGGTGVWGPQHF. CDR3 coding DNA: TGTGCCAGCAGTGGCGGGACAGGGGTTTGGGGGCCCCAGCATTTT.